A single T cell receptor (beta chain) is shown here with its context. CDR1 SGHTA and CDR2 FQGNSA come from the germline V gene. V was shortened by 6 bases and J by 3 bases, with 14 bases between the two germline ends. The CDR3 has 14 amino acids. Assignments of participants to cohorts depended upon their own reported clinical history. Two consecutive negative NP/OP PCR tests, clearance, or resolved symptoms defined Cohort 3 recovery. These data are taken from a study of blood T cell repertoires in COVID-19. Source study methods: The assay estimated nucleated cells by amplifying reference gene primers. Libraries were prepared by immunoSEQ multiplex PCR; TCRdb keeps only in-frame clonotypes and omits some of them. The DNA gave D and trimming, while V, J and clone size come from that table. The data show 250,000 to 400,000 clones, roughly 89% seen once.

This TCR was sampled from a man aged 55 to 70 who had recovered from COVID-19. The V call is TRBV7-2, the J call TRBJ1-1; TRBD1 is a possible D gene (5 bases). The sequencing sample was made of PBMCs or T cells enriched from blood (not recorded which). The CDR3 here is CASSRGVGDTEAFF. CDR3 coding DNA: TGTGCCAGCAGTCGGGGGGTGGGTGACACTGAAGCTTTCTTT.